These T cell receptor beta chains were read from a single sample in a study of Ad26.COV2.S vaccination and SARS-CoV-2 variants. Clones were read by immunoSEQ multiplex PCR, and TCRdb kept only the in-frame ones, dropping some. The sample records around 270,000 clones, around 90% being singletons. Source: peripheral blood, taken in a trial of Ad26.COV2.S vaccine versus placebo. The receptors shown here come from a person aged 18-65 years who received the Ad26.COV2.S COVID-19 vaccine or a placebo. CDR3s include the opening cysteine and the closing phenylalanine or tryptophan. A D gene is named only where the DNA matches it firmly. Expanded clones get a size class; other rows say once, few or many, or leave the size out.

abundance | d_gene | j_gene | v_gene | CDR3nt | CDR3aa
NA | TRBD2 | TRBJ2-1 | TRBV5-4 | TGTGCCAGCAGCTTGGGAGCGGGGGTCTACAATGAGCAGTTCTTC | CASSLGAGVYNEQFF
NA | TRBD1 | TRBJ1-2 | TRBV6-5 | TGTGCCAGCAGCAATCCAACAGGGGACGGCTACACCTTC | CASSNPTGDGYTF
NA | NA | TRBJ1-1 | TRBV6-2/TRBV6-3 | TGTGCCAGCAGTTTCAGGACGGATTACCGCTATGAAGCTTTCTTT | CASSFRTDYRYEAFF
NA | NA | TRBJ1-2 | TRBV3-1/TRBV3-2 | TGTGCCAGCAGCCAAGGCCCCAACGAGGGCTACACCTTC | CASSQGPNEGYTF
NA | TRBD2 | TRBJ2-1 | TRBV7-2 | TGTGCCAGCAGCTTGGCGACTAGCGTAGCCCACAATGAGCAGTTCTTC | CASSLATSVAHNEQFF
NA | NA | TRBJ2-2 | TRBV15 | TGTGCCACCAGCTTGAACAGGGTCTCGGCCGGGGAGCTGTTTTTT | CATSLNRVSAGELFF
NA | TRBD2 | TRBJ2-3 | TRBV7-2 | TGTGCCAGCAGCTTTGCCGGGACTAGCGGAGGAGATACGCAGTATTTT | CASSFAGTSGGDTQYF
NA | NA | TRBJ2-2 | TRBV30 | TGTGCCTGGAGTGTGAGTGGGGAGCTGTTTTTT | CAWSVSGELFF
once | NA | TRBJ1-2 | TRBV12-5 | TGTGCTAGTGGTTTGGGGAAAGACTGGTATTTTGGCTACACCTTC | CASGLGKDWYFGYTF
NA | NA | TRBJ2-7 | TRBV19 | TGTGCCAGTAGTTCCGAGACAGACCACTCCTACGAGCAGTACTTC | CASSSETDHSYEQYF
NA | NA | TRBJ2-2 | TRBV4-1 | TGCGCCAGCAGCCGTGGAGTCACCGGGGAGCTGTTTTTT | CASSRGVTGELFF
NA | TRBD2 | TRBJ2-2 | TRBV27 | TGTGCCAGCAGTTTAAATGCGGGGGGAATAACCGGGGAGCTGTTTTTT | CASSLNAGGITGELFF
NA | NA | TRBJ2-3 | TRBV5-1 | TGCGCCAGCAGCTTGGCAGTTAAGGGGGCAGATACGCAGTATTTT | CASSLAVKGADTQYF
NA | NA | TRBJ2-7 | TRBV5-5 | TGTGCCAGCAGCTTAGGACACCTCTCCTACGAGCAGTACTTC | CASSLGHLSYEQYF
NA | TRBD2 | TRBJ2-3 | TRBV6-5 | TGTGCCAGCAGTACTAGCGGGAGGGCAATAGATACGCAGTATTTT | CASSTSGRAIDTQYF
once | TRBD1 | TRBJ1-3 | TRBV10-3 | TGTGCCATCAGCGACAGGGGAGTAAACTCTGGAAACACCATATATTTT | CAISDRGVNSGNTIYF
NA | NA | TRBJ1-1 | TRBV20-1 | TGCAGGGTATCCCAAGGCACTGAAGCTTTCTTT | CRVSQGTEAFF
few | NA | TRBJ1-2 | TRBV6-2/TRBV6-3 | TGTGCCAGCAGTTACCGGGACAACTATGGCTACACCTTC | CASSYRDNYGYTF
NA | NA | TRBJ2-5 | TRBV19 | TGTGCCAGTAGTATAGATCGGGCGGGGAGGTCGGAGACCCAGTACTTC | CASSIDRAGRSETQYF
NA | TRBD1 | TRBJ1-6 | TRBV11-2 | TGTGCCAGCAGCCCTCCCCCAGGGGGCATTTCACCCCTCCACTTT | CASSPPPGGISPLHF
few | NA | TRBJ2-1 | TRBV7-2 | TGTGCCAGCACCCCTATGGCGGTGAGCTCCTACAATGAGCAGTTCTTC | CASTPMAVSSYNEQFF
NA | NA | TRBJ2-5 | TRBV18 | TGTGCCAGCTCACCACGTGGGACAGAGACCCAGTACTTC | CASSPRGTETQYF
NA | NA | TRBJ2-7 | TRBV6-6 | TGTGCCAGCACACACCGTGGTAGGTCGGGGTACGAGCAGTACTTC | CASTHRGRSGYEQYF
few | TRBD1 | TRBJ1-2 | TRBV7-9 | TGTGCCAGCAGCCCCCCCGGACAGGGGGCAGGCTACACCTTC | CASSPPGQGAGYTF
NA | NA | TRBJ1-2 | TRBV29-1 | TGCGCTACCTACTCCTATGGCTACACCTTC | CATYSYGYTF
NA | NA | TRBJ1-5 | TRBV11-2 | TGTGCCAGCAGTGGGACCAGGAGGCAGCCCCAGCATTTT | CASSGTRRQPQHF
NA | NA | TRBJ1-1 | TRBV19 | TGTGCCAGTGGGAATGTAAGGACGGGGAACACTGAAGCTTTCTTT | CASGNVRTGNTEAFF
NA | NA | TRBJ2-3 | TRBV2 | TGTGCCAGCAAGGAAGGGCCGGGACTCACAGATACGCAGTATTTT | CASKEGPGLTDTQYF
NA | TRBD2 | TRBJ2-2 | TRBV4-1 | TGCGCCAGCAGCCTTAGGACTAGCGGGGGGAACACCGGGGAGCTGTTTTTT | CASSLRTSGGNTGELFF
NA | TRBD1 | TRBJ2-2 | TRBV19 | TGTGCCAGTAGGGACAGGGCCCCCGGGGAGCTGTTTTTT | CASRDRAPGELFF
NA | TRBD1 | TRBJ2-5 | TRBV11-2 | TGTGCCAGCAGCTTGGGACAGCTCCTCCAAGAGACCCAGTACTTC | CASSLGQLLQETQYF
NA | NA | TRBJ2-3 | TRBV5-4 | TGTGCCAGCAGCGTCAGGACCGGCACAGATACGCAGTATTTT | CASSVRTGTDTQYF
once | TRBD2 | TRBJ2-3 | TRBV3-1/TRBV3-2 | TGTGCCAGCAACCGCGGGGGGGCGGAAGATACGCAGTATTTT | CASNRGGAEDTQYF
once | NA | TRBJ1-1 | TRBV7-9 | TGTGCCAGCAGCTTCACTCCTTCCACTGAAGCTTTCTTT | CASSFTPSTEAFF
once | NA | TRBJ2-2 | TRBV7-6 | TGTGCCAGCAGCACAACGACGAGGACAGACCTCTTTTTT | CASSTTTRTDLFF
NA | TRBD1 | TRBJ1-2 | TRBV3-1/TRBV3-2 | TGTGCCAGCAGCCCGACGGGACAGGGGAACTATGGCTACACCTTC | CASSPTGQGNYGYTF
NA | TRBD1 | TRBJ2-1 | TRBV7-3 | TGTGCCAGCAGCTATCGACAGGGCCGTTACAATGAGCAGTTCTTC | CASSYRQGRYNEQFF
NA | TRBD1 | TRBJ1-2 | TRBV5-1 | TGCGCCAGCAGCTCACGCAGAGTTGACAGGGCCACAGCTAACTATGGCTACACCTTC | CASSSRRVDRATANYGYTF
NA | NA | TRBJ2-1 | TRBV7-9 | TGTGCCAGCAGCCCCGTGACAGGTTTGGATGAGCAGTTCTTC | CASSPVTGLDEQFF
NA | TRBD1 | TRBJ1-4 | TRBV30 | TGTGCCTGGAGTACCGGGACAGGCCCTATGTTTTTT | CAWSTGTGPMFF
NA | NA | TRBJ2-3 | TRBV9 | TGTGCCAGCAGCGGCCAGAGCACAGATACGCAGTATTTT | CASSGQSTDTQYF
NA | TRBD1 | TRBJ2-2 | TRBV19 | TGTGCCAGTAGTCCCCCGGGACAGTCGAATGGGGAGCTGTTTTTT | CASSPPGQSNGELFF
NA | TRBD1 | TRBJ2-6 | TRBV4-3 | TGCGCCAGCAGCCAAGGCACCGGGACAGGGAACTCTGGGGCCAACGTCCTGACTTTC | CASSQGTGTGNSGANVLTF
NA | NA | TRBJ1-6 | TRBV5-1 | TGCGCCAGCAGCTTGGATGCGAGGAGCTCCTATAATTCACCCCTCCACTTT | CASSLDARSSYNSPLHF
NA | NA | TRBJ1-3 | TRBV29-1 | TGCAGCGTTGCCTCCGGGACGGCTTACTCTGGAAACACCATATATTTT | CSVASGTAYSGNTIYF
NA | TRBD2 | TRBJ2-7 | TRBV4-1 | TGCGCCAGCAGCCAAGGGATGGGACTAGCGGGAACCTACGAGCAGTACTTC | CASSQGMGLAGTYEQYF
NA | TRBD2 | TRBJ2-1 | TRBV3-1/TRBV3-2 | TGTGCCAGCAGCCAAGATGGGAACGGGAGGGCCGTTGAGCAGTTCTTC | CASSQDGNGRAVEQFF
NA | TRBD1 | TRBJ1-5 | TRBV4-2 | TGTGCCAGCAGCCAAGACTGGCAGGGGGCACAGCAGCCCCAGCATTTT | CASSQDWQGAQQPQHF
NA | NA | TRBJ2-3 | TRBV4-1 | TGCGCCAGCAGCCCACAAAACACAGATACGCAGTATTTT | CASSPQNTDTQYF
few | TRBD2 | TRBJ2-1 | TRBV7-2 | TGTGCCAGCAGCTTATCCTTGACTAGCGGGAAATTCTTC | CASSLSLTSGKFF